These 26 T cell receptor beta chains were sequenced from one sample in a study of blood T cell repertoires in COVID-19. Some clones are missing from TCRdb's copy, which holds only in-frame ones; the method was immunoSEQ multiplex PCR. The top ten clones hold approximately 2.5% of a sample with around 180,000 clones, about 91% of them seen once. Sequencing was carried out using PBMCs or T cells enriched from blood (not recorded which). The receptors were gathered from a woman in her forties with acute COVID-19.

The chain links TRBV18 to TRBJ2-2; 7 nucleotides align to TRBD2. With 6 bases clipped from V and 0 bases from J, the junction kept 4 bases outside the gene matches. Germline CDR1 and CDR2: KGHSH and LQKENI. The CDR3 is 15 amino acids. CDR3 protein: CASSSRGANTGELFF. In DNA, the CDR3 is TGTGCCAGCTCCTCTCGGGGGGCGAACACCGGGGAGCTGTTTTTT.

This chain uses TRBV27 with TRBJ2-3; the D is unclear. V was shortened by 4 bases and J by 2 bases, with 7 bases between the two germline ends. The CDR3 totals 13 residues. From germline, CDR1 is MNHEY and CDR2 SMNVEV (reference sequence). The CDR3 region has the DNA TGTGCCAGCAGTTACTCAAACACAGATACGCAGTATTTT. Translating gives CASSYSNTDTQYF.

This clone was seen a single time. The CDR3 DNA sequence: TGTGCCAGCAGCTTGTCAGGGGAGGGCTATGGCTACACCTTC. Encoded protein: CASSLSGEGYGYTF. V is TRBV7-2 and J is TRBJ1-2; D perhaps matches TRBD1 (6 bases). CDR3 length: 14 amino acids. V lost 3 bases and J lost 4, with 12 bases in between. CDR1 and CDR2 (germline): SGHTA, FQGNSA.

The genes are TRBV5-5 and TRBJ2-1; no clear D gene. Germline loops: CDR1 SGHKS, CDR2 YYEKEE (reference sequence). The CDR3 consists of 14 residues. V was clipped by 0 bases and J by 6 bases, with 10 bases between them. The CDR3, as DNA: TGTGCCAGCAGCTTGGGTAGGAGTGGCAATGAGCAGTTCTTC. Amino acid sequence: CASSLGRSGNEQFF. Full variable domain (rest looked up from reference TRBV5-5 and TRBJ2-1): DAGVTQSPTHLIKTRGQQVTLRCSPISGHKSVSWYQQVLGQGPQFIFQYYEKEERGRGNFPDRFSARQFPNYSSELNVNALLLGDSALYLCASSLGRSGNEQFFGPGTRLTVL.

As DNA, the CDR3 is TGTGCCACCAGCAGAGACAGGACTAGGCCTTTCTTT. Protein sequence: CATSRDRTRPFF. The chain uses TRBV15 and TRBJ1-1, with D unclear. V lost 0 bases to trimming and J lost 12 bases, with 11 bases between them. The germline V gene has CDR1 LNHNV and CDR2 YYDKDF (reference sequence). CDR3 size: 12 residues.

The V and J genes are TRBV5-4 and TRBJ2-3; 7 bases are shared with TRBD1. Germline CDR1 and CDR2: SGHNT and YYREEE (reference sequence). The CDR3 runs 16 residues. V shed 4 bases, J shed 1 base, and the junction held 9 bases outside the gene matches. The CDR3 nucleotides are TGTGCCAGCAGCAAGGACAGGCCAGGTCGCACAGATACGCAGTATTTT. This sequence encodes CASSKDRPGRTDTQYF.

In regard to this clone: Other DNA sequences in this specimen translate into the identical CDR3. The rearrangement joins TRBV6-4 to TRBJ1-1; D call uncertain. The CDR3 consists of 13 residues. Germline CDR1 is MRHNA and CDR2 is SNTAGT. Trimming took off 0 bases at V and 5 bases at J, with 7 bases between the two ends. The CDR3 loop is CASSDSEGTEAFF. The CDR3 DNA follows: TGTGCCAGCAGTGACTCGGAGGGTACTGAAGCTTTCTTT.

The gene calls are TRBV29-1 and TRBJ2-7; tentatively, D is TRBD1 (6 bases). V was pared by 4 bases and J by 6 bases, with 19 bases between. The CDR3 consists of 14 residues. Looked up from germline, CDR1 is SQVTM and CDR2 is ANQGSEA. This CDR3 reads CSVVGTSFPGEQYF. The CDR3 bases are TGCAGCGTTGTTGGGACATCTTTTCCCGGCGAGCAGTACTTC.

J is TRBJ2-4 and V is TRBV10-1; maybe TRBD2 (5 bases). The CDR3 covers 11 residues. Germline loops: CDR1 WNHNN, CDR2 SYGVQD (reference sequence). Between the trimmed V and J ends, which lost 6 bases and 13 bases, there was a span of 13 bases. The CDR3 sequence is CASRVGLKQYF. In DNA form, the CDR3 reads TGCGCCAGCAGAGTAGGACTCAAACAGTACTTC.

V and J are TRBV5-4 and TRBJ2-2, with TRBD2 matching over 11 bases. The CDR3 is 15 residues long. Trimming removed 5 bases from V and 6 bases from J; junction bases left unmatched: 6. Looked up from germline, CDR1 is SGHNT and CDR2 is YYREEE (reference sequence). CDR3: CASSVAGGVPGELFF. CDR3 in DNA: TGTGCCAGCAGTGTAGCGGGGGGGGTCCCCGGGGAGCTGTTTTTT.

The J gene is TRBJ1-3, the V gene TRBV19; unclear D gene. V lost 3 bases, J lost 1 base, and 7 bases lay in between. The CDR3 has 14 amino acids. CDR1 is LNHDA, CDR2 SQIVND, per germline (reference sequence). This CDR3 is CASSISPSGNTIYF. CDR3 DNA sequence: TGTGCCAGTAGTATTTCCCCATCTGGAAACACCATATATTTT.

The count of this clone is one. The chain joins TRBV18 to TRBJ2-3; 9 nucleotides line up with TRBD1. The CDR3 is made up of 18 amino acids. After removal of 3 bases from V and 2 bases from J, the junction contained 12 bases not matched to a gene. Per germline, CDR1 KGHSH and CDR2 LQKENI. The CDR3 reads CASSPRGGTGSPTDTQYF. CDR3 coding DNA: TGTGCCAGCTCACCTAGGGGCGGGACAGGGAGTCCCACAGATACGCAGTATTTT.

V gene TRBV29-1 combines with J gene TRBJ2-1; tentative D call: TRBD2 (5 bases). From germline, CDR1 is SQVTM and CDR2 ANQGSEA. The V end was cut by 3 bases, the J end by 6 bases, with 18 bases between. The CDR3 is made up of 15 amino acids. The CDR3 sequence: CSVDISSVAGNEQFF. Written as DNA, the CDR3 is TGCAGCGTTGATATTTCGTCAGTGGCGGGCAATGAGCAGTTCTTC.

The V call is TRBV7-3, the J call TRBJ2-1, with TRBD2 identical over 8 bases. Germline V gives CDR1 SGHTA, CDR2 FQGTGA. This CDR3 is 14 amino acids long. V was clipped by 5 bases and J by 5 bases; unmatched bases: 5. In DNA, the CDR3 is TGTGCCAGCAGCGCCGGGACTAGTAACAATGAGCAGTTCTTC. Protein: CASSAGTSNNEQFF.

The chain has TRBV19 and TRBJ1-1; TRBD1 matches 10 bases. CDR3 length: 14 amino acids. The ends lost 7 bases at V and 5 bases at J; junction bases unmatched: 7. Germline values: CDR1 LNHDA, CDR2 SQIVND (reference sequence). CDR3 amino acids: CASIGTGVGTEAFF. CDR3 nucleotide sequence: TGTGCCAGTATCGGGACAGGGGTGGGTACTGAAGCTTTCTTT.

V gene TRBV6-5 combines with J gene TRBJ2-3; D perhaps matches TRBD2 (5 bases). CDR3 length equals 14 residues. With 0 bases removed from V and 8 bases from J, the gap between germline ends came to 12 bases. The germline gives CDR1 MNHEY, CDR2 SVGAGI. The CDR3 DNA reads TGTGCCAGCAGTTACTCCCGGGGTCGGGGTACGCAGTATTTT. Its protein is CASSYSRGRGTQYF.

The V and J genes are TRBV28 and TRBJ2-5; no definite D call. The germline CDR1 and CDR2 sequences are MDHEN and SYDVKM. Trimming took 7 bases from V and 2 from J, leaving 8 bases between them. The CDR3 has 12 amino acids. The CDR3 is CASKSRQETQYF. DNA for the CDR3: TGTGCCAGCAAATCCAGGCAAGAGACCCAGTACTTC.

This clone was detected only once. The CDR3: CASSQTPGTSGNTGELFF. In DNA form, the CDR3 reads TGTGCCAGCAGCCAGACCCCCGGGACTAGCGGTAACACCGGGGAGCTGTTTTTT. The chain uses TRBV3-1 (or the pseudogene TRBV3-2) and TRBJ2-2; 11 bases line up with TRBD2. V lost 3 bases, J lost 2 bases, and 8 bases stayed unmatched. The CDR3 runs 18 residues. The V gene's germline CDR1 is LGHDT and CDR2 YNNKEL (reference sequence).

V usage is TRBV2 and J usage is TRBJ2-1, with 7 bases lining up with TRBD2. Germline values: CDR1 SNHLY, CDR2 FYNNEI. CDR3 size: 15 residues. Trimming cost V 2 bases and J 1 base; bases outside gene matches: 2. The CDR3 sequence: CASSEQAGSYNEQFF. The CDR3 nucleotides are TGTGCCAGCAGTGAACAAGCGGGGTCCTACAATGAGCAGTTCTTC. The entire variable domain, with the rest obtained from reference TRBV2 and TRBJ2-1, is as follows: EPEVTQTPSHQVTQMGQEVILRCVPISNHLYFYWYRQILGQKVEFLVSFYNNEISEKSEIFDDQFSVERPDGSNFTLKIRSTKLEDSAMYFCASSEQAGSYNEQFFGPGTRLTVL.

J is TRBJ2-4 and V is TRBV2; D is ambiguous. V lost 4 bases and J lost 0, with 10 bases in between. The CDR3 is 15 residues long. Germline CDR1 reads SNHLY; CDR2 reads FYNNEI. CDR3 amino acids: CASSGRPLAKNIQYF. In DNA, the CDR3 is TGTGCCAGCAGTGGGCGGCCCTTAGCCAAAAACATTCAGTACTTC. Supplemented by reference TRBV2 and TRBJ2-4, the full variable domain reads EPEVTQTPSHQVTQMGQEVILRCVPISNHLYFYWYRQILGQKVEFLVSFYNNEISEKSEIFDDQFSVERPDGSNFTLKIRSTKLEDSAMYFCASSGRPLAKNIQYFGAGTRLSVL.

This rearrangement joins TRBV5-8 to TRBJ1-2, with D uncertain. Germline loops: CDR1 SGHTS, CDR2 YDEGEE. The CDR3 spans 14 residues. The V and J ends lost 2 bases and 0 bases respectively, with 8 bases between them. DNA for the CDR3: TGTGCCAGCAGCTTCTTGAGGGCTAACTATGGCTACACCTTC. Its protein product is CASSFLRANYGYTF.

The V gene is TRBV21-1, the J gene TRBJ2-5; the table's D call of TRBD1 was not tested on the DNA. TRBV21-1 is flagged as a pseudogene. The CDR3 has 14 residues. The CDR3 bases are TGTGCCAGCAGCGTACGGACAGGCCCAGAGACCCAGTACTTC. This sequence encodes CASSVRTGPETQYF.

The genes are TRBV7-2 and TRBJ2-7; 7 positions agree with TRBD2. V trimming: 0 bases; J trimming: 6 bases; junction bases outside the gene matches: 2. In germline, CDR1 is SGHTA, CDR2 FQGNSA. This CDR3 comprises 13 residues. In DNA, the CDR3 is TGTGCCAGCAGCTTAGCTTCTAGCGGCGAGCAGTACTTC. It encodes CASSLASSGEQYF.

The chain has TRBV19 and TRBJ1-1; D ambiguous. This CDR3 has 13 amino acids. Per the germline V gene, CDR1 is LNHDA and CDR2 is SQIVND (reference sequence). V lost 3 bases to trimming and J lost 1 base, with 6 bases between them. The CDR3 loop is CASSIQENTEAFF. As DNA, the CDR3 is TGTGCCAGTAGTATTCAGGAGAACACTGAAGCTTTCTTT.

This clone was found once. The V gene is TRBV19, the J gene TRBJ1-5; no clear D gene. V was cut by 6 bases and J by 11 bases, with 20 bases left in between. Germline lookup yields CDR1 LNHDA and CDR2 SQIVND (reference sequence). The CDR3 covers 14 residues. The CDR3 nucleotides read TGTGCCAGTAGCGGAGTGGGCGGGAGTGAGACCCAGCATTTT. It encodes CASSGVGGSETQHF.

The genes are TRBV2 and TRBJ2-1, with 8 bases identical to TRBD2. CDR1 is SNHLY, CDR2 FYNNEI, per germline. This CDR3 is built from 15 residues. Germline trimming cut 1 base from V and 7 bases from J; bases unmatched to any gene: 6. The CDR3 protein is CASSEVAGGRNEQFF. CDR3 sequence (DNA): TGTGCCAGCAGTGAAGTTGCGGGAGGAAGGAATGAGCAGTTCTTC. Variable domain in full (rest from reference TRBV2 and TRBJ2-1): EPEVTQTPSHQVTQMGQEVILRCVPISNHLYFYWYRQILGQKVEFLVSFYNNEISEKSEIFDDQFSVERPDGSNFTLKIRSTKLEDSAMYFCASSEVAGGRNEQFFGPGTRLTVL.